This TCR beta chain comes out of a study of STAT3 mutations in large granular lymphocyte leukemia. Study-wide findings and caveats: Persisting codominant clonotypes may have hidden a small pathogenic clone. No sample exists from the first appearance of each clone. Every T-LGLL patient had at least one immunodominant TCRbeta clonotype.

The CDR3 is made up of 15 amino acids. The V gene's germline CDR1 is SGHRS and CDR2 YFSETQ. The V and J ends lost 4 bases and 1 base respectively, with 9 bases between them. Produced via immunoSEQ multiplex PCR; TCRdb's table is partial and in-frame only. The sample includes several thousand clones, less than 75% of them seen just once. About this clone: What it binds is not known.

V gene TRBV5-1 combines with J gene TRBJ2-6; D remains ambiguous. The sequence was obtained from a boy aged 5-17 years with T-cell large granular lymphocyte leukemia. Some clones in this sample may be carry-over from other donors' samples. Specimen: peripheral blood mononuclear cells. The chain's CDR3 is CASSPGSSGANVLTF. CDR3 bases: TGCGCCAGCAGCCCCGGCTCGTCTGGGGCCAACGTCCTGACTTTC.